These 5 T cell receptor beta chains were all obtained from the same sample, sequenced in a study of human T cells and chemical hapten exposure (dated by TCRdb to 2020 to 2022). Libraries were built with RACE. Instrument used: NextSeq 500. TCRdb cleaned the public reads at Q25 with fastp, built clones with MiXCR and kept in-frame beta chains. Each CDR3 protein appears once, grouped with its most common genes and DNA. In all, the sample holds 150,000 to 200,000 distinct CDR3 sequences, and 28% of those were seen once. The ten biggest clones cover approximately 2.3% of the sample. Sample time point, as interpreted from the label and publication: patch test 3, about 24 weeks after DPC sensitization. The sample's treatment or condition, from its label and the paper: therapeutic diphenylcyclopropenone sensitization with weekly scalp DPC. Source: whole blood, taken in connection with sensitization to the hapten diphenylcyclopropenone (DPC). The receptor set was obtained from a woman between 18 and 29 years old with alopecia areata. Some clones in this sample may be carry-over from other donors' samples.

This rearrangement joins TRBV7-2 to TRBJ2-3, with D perhaps matching TRBD2 (6 bases). Deletions cut 1 base from V and 1 base from J, with 12 bases between. The germline V gene has CDR1 SGHTA and CDR2 FQGNSA. The CDR3 consists of 16 residues. CDR3 sequence: CASSLGLGGGTDTQYF. Here the CDR3 DNA reads TGTGCCAGCAGCTTAGGTTTGGGAGGTGGCACAGATACGCAGTATTTT.

The chain uses TRBV29-1 and TRBJ2-7; the match to TRBD1 covers 8 bases. The trim removed 6 bases at V and 1 base at J, leaving 5 bases unmatched. Germline V gene data show CDR1 as SQVTM and CDR2 as ANQGSEA. The CDR3 extends over 13 amino acids. In DNA form, the CDR3 reads TGCAGCGTGGCGACAGGGGCGTCCTACGAGCAGTACTTC. This sequence encodes CSVATGASYEQYF.

The chain uses TRBV9 and TRBJ1-5; D might be TRBD1 (5 bases). Germline V gives CDR1 SGDLS, CDR2 YYNGEE. This CDR3 region has 15 residues. V gave up 0 bases and J gave up 5 bases, with 12 bases separating them. CDR3 sequence reads: CASSVADNQDQPQHF. Written as DNA, the CDR3 is TGTGCCAGCAGCGTAGCGGACAACCAGGATCAGCCCCAGCATTTT.

There are a few counts of this clonotype. The chain recombines TRBV4-1 with TRBJ2-7; weak D call: TRBD2 (7 bases). Germline values: CDR1 MGHRA, CDR2 YSYEKL. V was clipped by 1 base and J by 4 bases, with 20 bases between them. CDR3 length: 17 amino acids. CDR3 residues: CASSQVRTAGAYYEQYF. In nucleotides, the CDR3 is TGCGCCAGCAGCCAAGTTAGGACCGCGGGGGCCTATTACGAGCAGTACTTC.

This clonotype was counted between two and nine times. This chain connects TRBV6-5 to TRBJ2-2; D is perhaps TRBD1 (5 bases). The CDR3 contains 16 residues. The V end was cut by 0 bases, the J end by 3 bases, with 11 bases between. Germline V gene sequence: CDR1 MNHEY, CDR2 SVGAGI. CDR3 nucleotide sequence: TGTGCCAGCAGTTACTCAGGCAGGGCTCACACCGGGGAGCTGTTTTTT. Protein: CASSYSGRAHTGELFF.